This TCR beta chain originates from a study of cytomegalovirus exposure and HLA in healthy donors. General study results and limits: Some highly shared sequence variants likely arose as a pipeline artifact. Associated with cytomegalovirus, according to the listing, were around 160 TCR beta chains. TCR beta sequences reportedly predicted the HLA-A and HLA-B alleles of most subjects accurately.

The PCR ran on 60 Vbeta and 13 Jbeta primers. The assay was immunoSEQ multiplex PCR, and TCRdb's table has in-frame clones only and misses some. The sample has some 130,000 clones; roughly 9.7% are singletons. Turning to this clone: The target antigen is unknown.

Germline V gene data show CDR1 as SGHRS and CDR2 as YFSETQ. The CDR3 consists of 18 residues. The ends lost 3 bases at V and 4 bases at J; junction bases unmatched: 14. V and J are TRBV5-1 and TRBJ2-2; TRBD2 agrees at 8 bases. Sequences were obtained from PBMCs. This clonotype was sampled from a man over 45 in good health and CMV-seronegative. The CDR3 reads CASSSLVSSGSGTGELFF. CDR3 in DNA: TGCGCCAGCAGCTCCTTAGTTTCGAGCGGGAGCGGCACCGGGGAGCTGTTTTTT. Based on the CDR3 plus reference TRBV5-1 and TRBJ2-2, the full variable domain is KAGVTQTPRYLIKTRGQQVTLSCSPISGHRSVSWYQQTPGQGLQFLFEYFSETQRNKGNFPGRFSGRQFSNSRSEMNVSTLELGDSALYLCASSSLVSSGSGTGELFFGEGSRLTVL.